Here is one TCR beta chain with its context. Its antigen is as yet unknown. This sample was included in a study of blood T cells in healthy people across ages. Trimming removed 0 bases from V and 6 bases from J, with 12 bases in between. Germline assignment: CDR1 SGHRS and CDR2 YFSETQ. The CDR3 totals 14 residues. Through a sample-barcoded 5' primer and a J-beta primer mix, a second PCR was run for roughly 7 to 12 cycles. Using its own MiXCR run on the 5' RACE reads, TCRdb lists one record per CDR3 protein. The table has about 1.5 million distinct CDR3 sequences, roughly 43% seen once. All donors came from Russia, were Caucasian and healthy, and spanned ages roughly 6 to 95. Every sample had a minimum of 6.5 million PBMCs isolated. General study points: Both naive CD4+ cell counts and diversity were greater in long-lived donors than in aged donors.

The gene calls are TRBV5-1 and TRBJ1-2; D not resolved. Sequenced: blood. The receptor comes from a woman aged 18-35 years in good health. CDR3 coding DNA: TGCGCCAGCAGCTTGGAAGAGGGAAGGGATGGCTACACCTTC. Its translation is CASSLEEGRDGYTF.